Many counts were recorded for the clone carrying this T cell receptor beta chain. Antigen unknown. TCR beta libraries were made by quantitative 5'-RACE with molecular barcodes. TCRdb reprocessed the 5' RACE reads via MiXCR and lists one record per CDR3 protein. The sample includes almost 250,000 distinct CDR3 sequences, 30% to 35% of them seen just once. Germline CDR1 and CDR2: MNHEY and SVGAGI. This CDR3 comprises 16 residues. J lost 3 bases, V lost 4 bases, and 9 bases had no gene match. The data derive from a study of CD8 T cells in ankylosing spondylitis. Study-wide results and limits: Earlier reports found some motif variants in synovial fluid and blood in reactive arthritis. One TCR beta motif, made up of roughly eight highly homologous variants, appeared characteristic of ankylosing spondylitis blood.

The rearrangement links TRBV6-5 to TRBJ1-3, with 7 bases that match TRBD1. This receptor was obtained from a male donor with ankylosing spondylitis or in good health (not recorded which). Sequences were obtained from blood, either unsorted or a sorted T cell fraction (not recorded which). The CDR3 loop reads CASSSYSQGNGNTIYF. CDR3 in DNA: TGTGCCAGCAGTTCTTACTCACAGGGGAATGGAAACACCATATATTTT.